The 9 T cell receptor beta chains below come from one sample, sequenced in a study of T-cell reconstitution after alpha-beta-depleted transplantation in children. The library targeted TCRbeta and was prepared with unique molecular identifiers. TCRdb re-analysed the PCR reads in MiXCR, keeping a single row per CDR3 protein. In the table there are some 200,000 distinct CDR3 sequences, about a tenth of which are singletons. The sequences come from PBMCs, collected before TCRalphabeta/CD19-depleted stem cell transplant. These TCRs come from a child younger than two with acute myeloid leukemia, due to receive a stem cell transplant.

This clonotype was seen repeatedly, ten times or more. The chain couples TRBV3-1 to TRBJ1-1; no clear D gene. Trimming removed 5 bases from V and 2 bases from J, with 3 bases in between. The CDR3 spans 11 residues. Germline lookup yields CDR1 LGHDT and CDR2 YNNKEL (reference sequence). In nucleotides, the CDR3 is TGTGCCAGCAGCGCTAACACTGAAGCTTTCTTT. It translates to CASSANTEAFF.

This clonotype was counted many times. This chain joins TRBV10-3 and TRBJ1-3; a possible D gene is TRBD1 (5 bases). Germline CDR1 and CDR2: ENHRY and SYGVKD. Trimming shortened V by 0 bases and J by 2 bases, and 8 bases separated the two germline ends. The CDR3 consists of 15 residues. CDR3 sequence reads: CAISESMTAGNTIYF. The CDR3 bases are TGTGCCATCAGTGAGTCTATGACAGCTGGAAACACCATATATTTT.

This clonotype has a count of ten or more. The chain employs TRBV5-4 and TRBJ2-2; D might be TRBD1 (6 bases). Germline values: CDR1 SGHNT, CDR2 YYREEE (reference sequence). With 5 bases removed from V and 5 bases from J, the gap between germline ends came to 10 bases. This CDR3 contains 13 residues. In nucleotides, the CDR3 is TGTGCCAGCAGGTACACAGGGACCGGGGAGCTGTTTTTT. Translation gives CASRYTGTGELFF.

V usage is TRBV20-1 and J usage is TRBJ2-1, with 7 bases identical to TRBD2. CDR1 is DFQATT and CDR2 is SNEGSKA in the germline V gene (reference sequence). This CDR3 has 17 amino acids. After removal of 7 bases from V and 0 bases from J, the junction contained 15 bases not matched to a gene. CDR3 loop: CSVCGEAGGGSYNEQFF. In DNA, the CDR3 is TGCAGTGTCTGCGGGGAGGCTGGGGGGGGCTCCTACAATGAGCAGTTCTTC.

This clonotype was picked up many times. J is TRBJ2-1 and V is TRBV14; 10 bases fit TRBD2. Germline CDR1 reads SGHDN; CDR2 reads FVKESK. The CDR3 extends over 15 amino acids. V gave up 4 bases and J gave up 7 bases; unmatched junction bases: 7. DNA of the CDR3: TGTGCCAGCAGCCTGAATAGCGGGAGGATGAATGAGCAGTTCTTC. Translation: CASSLNSGRMNEQFF.

In its sample, this clonotype was seen many times. The CDR3: CASSPKITGELFF. DNA of the CDR3: TGCGCCAGCAGCCCTAAAATTACCGGGGAGCTGTTTTTT. The chain couples TRBV5-1 to TRBJ2-2, with D unresolved. Trimming stripped 4 bases from V and 5 bases from J, with 9 bases between. Germline assignment: CDR1 SGHRS and CDR2 YFSETQ. The CDR3 totals 13 residues.

This clonotype was counted a few times. The chain joins TRBV29-1 to TRBJ1-1; D remains unclear. There are 11 residues in the CDR3. The V gene lost 7 bases and the J gene lost 3 bases, with 9 bases spanning the gap. Germline V CDR1 and CDR2: SQVTM, ANQGSEA. The CDR3 region has the DNA TGCAGCGGAAGGAGGGACACTGAAGCTTTCTTT. It translates to CSGRRDTEAFF. Full variable domain (remainder filled in from reference TRBV29-1 and TRBJ1-1): SAVISQKPSRDICQRGTSLTIQCQVDSQVTMMFWYRQQPGQSLTLIATANQGSEATYESGFVIDKFPISRPNLTFSTLTVSNMSPEDSSIYLCSGRRDTEAFFGQGTRLTVV.

The sample holds a few counts of this clonotype. The chain employs TRBV24-1 and TRBJ2-3; 8 nucleotides align to TRBD2. CDR1 and CDR2 (germline): KGHDR, SFDVKD. CDR3 length: 17 residues. V dropped 1 base and J dropped 0; count of bases not matched to a gene: 5. CDR3 bases: TGTGCCACCAGTGATTTAGGGCGGGGGGCTAGCACAGATACGCAGTATTTT. It is translated as CATSDLGRGASTDTQYF.

The table lists this clonotype with many counts. This CDR3 fails to terminate in the conserved phenylalanine or tryptophan, so it likely reflects a read error. The chain is built from TRBV3-1 and TRBJ1-1, with 7 bases lining up with TRBD1. CDR3 length: 13 residues. Germline CDR1 reads LGHDT; CDR2 reads YNNKEL (reference sequence). V dropped 5 bases and J dropped 1; count of bases not matched to a gene: 1. The CDR3 spells CASSWTGNTEAFL. The CDR3 nucleotides are TGTGCCAGCAGCTGGACAGGGAACACTGAAGCTTTCCTT.